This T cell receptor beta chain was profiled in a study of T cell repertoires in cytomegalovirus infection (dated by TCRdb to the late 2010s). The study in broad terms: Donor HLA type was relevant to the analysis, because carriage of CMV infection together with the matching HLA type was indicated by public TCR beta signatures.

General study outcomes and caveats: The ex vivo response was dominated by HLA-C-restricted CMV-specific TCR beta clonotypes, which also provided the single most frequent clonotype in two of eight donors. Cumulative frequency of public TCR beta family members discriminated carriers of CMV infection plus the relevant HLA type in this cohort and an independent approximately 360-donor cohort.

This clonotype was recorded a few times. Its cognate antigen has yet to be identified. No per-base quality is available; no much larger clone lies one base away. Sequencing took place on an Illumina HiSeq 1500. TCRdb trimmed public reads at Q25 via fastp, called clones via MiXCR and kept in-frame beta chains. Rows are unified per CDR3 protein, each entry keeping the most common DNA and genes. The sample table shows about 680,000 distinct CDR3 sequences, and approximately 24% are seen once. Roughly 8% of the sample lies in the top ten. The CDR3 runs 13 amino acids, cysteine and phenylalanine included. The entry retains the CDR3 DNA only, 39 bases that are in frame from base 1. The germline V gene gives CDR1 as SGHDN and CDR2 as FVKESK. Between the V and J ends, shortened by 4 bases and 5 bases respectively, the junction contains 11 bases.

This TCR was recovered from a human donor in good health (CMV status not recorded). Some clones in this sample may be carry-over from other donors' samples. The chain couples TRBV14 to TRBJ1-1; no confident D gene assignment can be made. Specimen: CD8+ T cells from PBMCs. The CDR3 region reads CASSRSQRTEAFF. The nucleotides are TGTGCCAGCAGCCGTTCACAGCGGACTGAAGCTTTCTTT.